Below, 30 T cell receptor beta chains from the same sample are listed, as sequenced in a study of technical replicates of blood from a few donors. Using immunoSEQ multiplex PCR, the repertoire was profiled, and TCRdb retains in-frame clones only, with some absent. The top ten hold roughly 0.38% of the sample, which has roughly 79,000 clones, about nine tenths seen once. The specimen sequenced was T cells isolated from PBMCs. These receptors all stem from a human donor in good health. Some clones in this sample may be carry-over from other donors' samples.

CDR3 DNA: TGTGCCAGCACGACGGGAGATTTAGACAATGAGCAGTTCTTC. Translated: CASTTGDLDNEQFF. This chain connects TRBV5-4 to TRBJ2-1; D is possibly TRBD2 (6 bases). This CDR3 spans 14 amino acids. Trimming removed 6 bases at V and 5 bases at J, with 15 bases between. CDR1 is SGHNT, CDR2 YYREEE, per germline (reference sequence). Full variable domain (remainder filled in from reference TRBV5-4 and TRBJ2-1): ETGVTQSPTHLIKTRGQQVTLRCSSQSGHNTVSWYQQALGQGPQFIFQYYREEENGRGNFPPRFSGLQFPNYSSELNVNALELDDSALYLCASTTGDLDNEQFFGPGTRLTVL.

CDR3 nucleotides: TGTGCCAGCAGCTGCACCGCTGGGGCAGAAGAAAATCAGCCCCAGCATTTT. Translated: CASSCTAGAEENQPQHF. This chain joins TRBV5-5 and TRBJ1-5; possibly TRBD1 for D (5 bases). There are 17 residues in the CDR3. V was cut by 3 bases and J by 4 bases, with 20 bases left in between. Germline V gives CDR1 SGHKS, CDR2 YYEKEE (reference sequence).

V is TRBV29-1 and J is TRBJ2-1; 11 bases agree with TRBD2. The CDR3 runs 14 residues. Germline CDR1 SQVTM, CDR2 ANQGSEA. The trim removed 5 bases at V and 7 bases at J, leaving 7 bases unmatched. The CDR3 DNA is TGCAGCGTTCGGGGGACTAGCGGAGGGAATGAGCAGTTCTTC. It specifies CSVRGTSGGNEQFF.

J is TRBJ2-7 and V is TRBV20-1; D is undetermined. Germline values: CDR1 DFQATT, CDR2 SNEGSKA (reference sequence). V was clipped by 4 bases and J by 2 bases, with 6 bases between them. The CDR3 length is 11 residues. CDR3 residues: CSATDTYEQYF. The DNA for the CDR3 is TGCAGTGCTACAGACACCTACGAGCAGTACTTC.

CDR3 amino acids: CASSLHSQEGLYEQYF. The DNA of the CDR3 is TGTGCCAGCAGCTTACACTCCCAGGAAGGTCTCTACGAGCAGTACTTC. V usage is TRBV14 and J usage is TRBJ2-7, with unresolved D. Germline-derived CDR1 and CDR2 are SGHDN and FVKESK. The V gene lost 5 bases and the J gene lost 3 bases, with 20 bases spanning the gap. The CDR3 consists of 16 residues.

This sequence joins TRBV19 and TRBJ2-7; TRBD2 aligns across 8 bases. The CDR3 length is 14 residues. Germline V gene sequence: CDR1 LNHDA, CDR2 SQIVND (reference sequence). The junction had 5 bases not matched to a gene; V was cut back by 5 bases and J by 2 bases. In DNA, the CDR3 is TGTGCCAGTAGTCCCGGGGGGGAGCCCTACGAGCAGTACTTC. It specifies CASSPGGEPYEQYF.

V is TRBV10-2 and J is TRBJ1-1; 9 bases align to TRBD1. The V gene's germline CDR1 is WSHSY and CDR2 SAAADI. Trimming cost V 6 bases and J 7 bases; bases outside gene matches: 0. There are 11 residues in the CDR3. The CDR3, as DNA: TGCGCCAGCAGGGACAGGGGTGAAGCTTTCTTT. Translation: CASRDRGEAFF.

The genes are TRBV19 and TRBJ1-1, with 7 bases identical to TRBD1. Losses at the gene ends were 5 bases for V and 5 bases for J; bases not matched to a gene: 8. CDR1 and CDR2 (germline): LNHDA, SQIVND (reference sequence). This CDR3 contains 14 residues. The CDR3 nucleotides are TGTGCCAGTAGTGCGTTACAGGGGTGGACTGAAGCTTTCTTT. This gives the protein CASSALQGWTEAFF.

This clone appeared a few times. The genes are TRBV29-1 and TRBJ1-1; 7 nucleotides align to TRBD1. The CDR3 is 14 residues long. The J segment lost 1 base and the V segment lost 6 bases, leaving 8 bases of the junction unmatched. Germline V gene data show CDR1 as SQVTM and CDR2 as ANQGSEA. This CDR3 is CSVSLGGPNTEAFF. The CDR3 region has the DNA TGCAGCGTAAGCTTAGGGGGCCCGAACACTGAAGCTTTCTTT.

V is TRBV5-6 and J is TRBJ1-1, with D possibly matching TRBD1 (5 bases). Between the trimmed V and J ends, which lost 3 bases and 3 bases, there was a span of 6 bases. Germline CDR1 is SGHDT and CDR2 is YYEEEE. The CDR3 runs 12 residues. The CDR3 reads CASSWGDTEAFF. In nucleotides, the CDR3 is TGTGCCAGCAGCTGGGGGGACACTGAAGCTTTCTTT.

This chain joins TRBV29-1 and TRBJ1-2, with D hard to call. CDR3 size: 9 residues. Deletions cut 6 bases from V and 6 bases from J, with 5 bases between. CDR1 is SQVTM, CDR2 ANQGSEA, per germline. Here the CDR3 DNA reads TGCAGCGTATATGATGGCTACACCTTC. It translates to CSVYDGYTF. Using reference TRBV29-1 and TRBJ1-2 for the parts outside the CDR3, the full variable domain is SAVISQKPSRDICQRGTSLTIQCQVDSQVTMMFWYRQQPGQSLTLIATANQGSEATYESGFVIDKFPISRPNLTFSTLTVSNMSPEDSSIYLCSVYDGYTFGSGTRLTVV.

V and J are TRBV27 and TRBJ1-2, with 9 bases fitting TRBD1. J was trimmed by 2 bases and V by 3 bases; bases with no gene match: 4. Germline V CDR1 and CDR2: MNHEY, SMNVEV (reference sequence). The CDR3 loop spans 15 amino acids. CDR3 residues: CASSFGTGTNYGYTF. As DNA, the CDR3 is TGTGCCAGCAGTTTCGGGACAGGGACCAACTATGGCTACACCTTC.

The chain employs TRBV11-3 and TRBJ2-1; D not certain. Germline V gene data show CDR1 as SGHNT and CDR2 as YENEEA. CDR3 length: 14 amino acids. The V and J ends lost 1 base and 6 bases respectively, with 10 bases between them. The CDR3 DNA reads as TGTGCCAGCAGCTTAGGTCGTGGGCCCAATGAGCAGTTCTTC. Translating it yields CASSLGRGPNEQFF. Full variable domain (remainder filled in from reference TRBV11-3 and TRBJ2-1): EAGVVQSPRYKIIEKKQPVAFWCNPISGHNTLYWYLQNLGQGPELLIRYENEEAVDDSQLPKDRFSAERLKGVDSTLKIQPAELGDSAVYLCASSLGRGPNEQFFGPGTRLTVL.

The CDR3 loop reads CSAHHQDSQLLTGANVLTF. In DNA, the CDR3 is TGCAGCGCTCATCATCAGGACAGCCAATTGCTAACTGGGGCCAACGTCCTGACTTTC. The rearrangement uses TRBV29-1 and TRBJ2-6; possible D gene TRBD1, 6 bases. Trimming stripped 7 bases from V and 2 bases from J, with 27 bases between. Germline V CDR1 and CDR2: SQVTM, ANQGSEA. The CDR3 extends over 19 amino acids.

The genes are TRBV2 and TRBJ1-1, with a weak D call TRBD1 (5 bases). Between the trimmed V and J ends, which lost 4 bases and 9 bases, there was a span of 15 bases. CDR1 is SNHLY, CDR2 FYNNEI, per germline. The CDR3 has 13 residues. The CDR3 region has the DNA TGTGCCAGCAGTGGCCGGGAGGGGTCGAAAGCTTTCTTT. Protein sequence: CASSGREGSKAFF. Supplemented by reference TRBV2 and TRBJ1-1, the full variable domain reads EPEVTQTPSHQVTQMGQEVILRCVPISNHLYFYWYRQILGQKVEFLVSFYNNEISEKSEIFDDQFSVERPDGSNFTLKIRSTKLEDSAMYFCASSGREGSKAFFGQGTRLTVV.

This chain links TRBV27 with TRBJ2-3; 12 nucleotides match TRBD2. CDR1 and CDR2 from the germline V gene are MNHEY and SMNVEV (reference sequence). V lost 5 bases and J lost 0; bases outside the gene matches: 12. The CDR3 sequence is 19 residues long. In nucleotides, the CDR3 is TGTGCCAGCAGTCTCACTCCTAGCGGGAGGGCCGAAAGCACAGATACGCAGTATTTT. Translated, it gives CASSLTPSGRAESTDTQYF.

The chain is built from TRBV2 and TRBJ2-1, with TRBD2 matching over 9 bases. The CDR3 runs to 13 residues. V dropped 10 bases and J dropped 4; count of bases not matched to a gene: 5. The V gene's germline CDR1 is SNHLY and CDR2 FYNNEI. CDR3 residues: CATGTSPYNEQFF. CDR3 nucleotides: TGTGCCACTGGGACTAGCCCTTACAATGAGCAGTTCTTC.

The V call is TRBV4-1, the J call TRBJ1-5; no clear D gene. The CDR3 sequence is 15 residues long. The germline V gene has CDR1 MGHRA and CDR2 YSYEKL. V lost 8 bases to trimming and J lost 1 base, with 15 bases between them. The CDR3 loop reads CASGPREGSNQPQHF. In nucleotides, the CDR3 is TGCGCCAGCGGCCCGCGGGAGGGAAGCAATCAGCCCCAGCATTTT.

This clone turned up a few times. As DNA, the CDR3 is TGTGCTAGTGCCTCCAGGACGGGGGATGAGAGTCAGCCCCAGCATTTT. Translating it yields CASASRTGDESQPQHF. V is TRBV12-5 and J is TRBJ1-5, with a possible D match to TRBD1 (5 bases). The CDR3 runs 16 residues. The V gene lost 7 bases and the J gene lost 6 bases, with 22 bases spanning the gap. Germline V lookup: CDR1 LGHNT, CDR2 FRNRAP.

This clone was detected once. V gene TRBV5-5 combines with J gene TRBJ2-5; TRBD2 matches at 9 bases. The CDR3 consists of 14 residues. Germline V gene lookup returns CDR1 SGHKS and CDR2 YYEKEE (reference sequence). V gave up 4 bases and J gave up 2 bases; unmatched junction bases: 3. CDR3 sequence (DNA): TGTGCCAGCAGCCCGACTAGCGGACAAGAGACCCAGTACTTC. Its protein is CASSPTSGQETQYF.

The chain has TRBV11-2 and TRBJ2-3; 10 nucleotides agree with TRBD2. The CDR3 extends over 17 amino acids. V trimming: 5 bases; J trimming: 1 base; junction bases outside the gene matches: 9. Germline CDR1 and CDR2: SGHAT and FQNNGV. The CDR3: CASSAPGLAKGTDTQYF. CDR3 in DNA: TGTGCCAGCAGCGCACCGGGACTAGCGAAGGGCACAGATACGCAGTATTTT.

This chain links TRBV28 with TRBJ2-1, with 7 bases lining up with TRBD1. CDR1 MDHEN and CDR2 SYDVKM come from the germline V gene. Trimming took 6 bases from V and 0 from J; bases not matched to a gene: 14. The CDR3 loop spans 18 amino acids. The CDR3 DNA follows: TGTGCCAGCAGACCGGGACAGTCGCCTTATAGCTCCTACAATGAGCAGTTCTTC. Translating it yields CASRPGQSPYSSYNEQFF.

This chain connects TRBV19 to TRBJ2-5; a weak D match, TRBD1 (5 bases). V lost 5 bases and J lost 7, with 14 bases in between. Germline V lookup: CDR1 LNHDA, CDR2 SQIVND (reference sequence). The CDR3 contains 13 residues. CDR3 protein: CASSGRSTGTQYF. The CDR3 coding sequence is TGTGCCAGTAGTGGCCGGAGTACAGGGACCCAGTACTTC. Combining the CDR3 with reference TRBV19 and TRBJ2-5 gives the whole variable domain DGGITQSPKYLFRKEGQNVTLSCEQNLNHDAMYWYRQDPGQGLRLIYYSQIVNDFQKGDIAEGYSVSREKKESFPLTVTSAQKNPTAFYLCASSGRSTGTQYFGPGTRLLVL.

This clone occurred a few times. The rearrangement links TRBV19 to TRBJ1-5; 7 bases match TRBD1. J gave up 1 base and V 5 bases, and 5 bases lay outside the gene matches. The CDR3 totals 15 residues. CDR1 is LNHDA and CDR2 is SQIVND in the germline V gene (reference sequence). CDR3 nucleotides: TGTGCCAGTAGTCGCGGGACAGCGAGCAATCAGCCCCAGCATTTT. Amino acid sequence: CASSRGTASNQPQHF.

J is TRBJ1-2 and V is TRBV4-1; D perhaps matches TRBD1 (6 bases). The CDR3 is 12 amino acids. The ends were cut back, 5 bases at V and 4 bases at J, with 8 bases in the middle. Per the germline V gene, CDR1 is MGHRA and CDR2 is YSYEKL. CDR3: CASSGQSYGYTF. The CDR3 DNA sequence: TGCGCCAGCAGCGGACAGAGCTATGGCTACACCTTC.

This clone was seen a single time. The chain has TRBV30 and TRBJ2-5, with 13 nucleotides matching TRBD2. CDR3 length: 15 residues. Germline V gives CDR1 GTSNPN, CDR2 SVGIG (reference sequence). V dropped 0 bases and J dropped 4; count of bases not matched to a gene: 2. The CDR3 DNA reads TGTGCCTGGAGTGTTGGACTAGCGGGGGCAGAGACCCAGTACTTC. Its translation is CAWSVGLAGAETQYF.

V usage is TRBV7-9 and J usage is TRBJ2-3, with D possibly being TRBD2 (7 bases). V shed 10 bases and J shed 6 bases, with 23 bases lying between them. Germline V lookup: CDR1 SEHNR, CDR2 FQNEAQ (reference sequence). The CDR3 is 15 residues long. The CDR3 DNA follows: TGTGCCATCCGAGGGGGGGACAACCAGGGGGATACGCAGTATTTT. It specifies CAIRGGDNQGDTQYF.

The rearrangement uses TRBV6-1 and TRBJ2-7; 7 nucleotides agree with TRBD1. V gave up 1 base and J gave up 4 bases; unmatched junction bases: 7. The CDR3 is made up of 15 amino acids. From germline, CDR1 is MNHNS and CDR2 SASEGT. CDR3 nucleotides: TGTGCCAGCAGTGAAGGGCCGACAGGGATGTACGAGCAGTACTTC. It translates to CASSEGPTGMYEQYF.

The V and J genes are TRBV5-1 and TRBJ1-1; TRBD1 agrees at 8 bases. With V trimmed by 4 bases and J by 0 bases, 5 bases remained unmatched. Germline CDR1 reads SGHRS; CDR2 reads YFSETQ. This CDR3 is 15 amino acids long. The CDR3 reads CASSLGQEMNTEAFF. In nucleotides, the CDR3 is TGCGCCAGCAGCCTGGGACAGGAGATGAACACTGAAGCTTTCTTT.

The chain joins TRBV7-2 to TRBJ2-5; a weak D match, TRBD2 (6 bases). Trimming removed 1 base at V and 5 bases at J, with 11 bases between. This CDR3 contains 14 residues. The germline V gene encodes CDR1 SGHTA and CDR2 FQGNSA. The CDR3 here is CASSLGPGRETQYF. The CDR3 DNA follows: TGTGCCAGCAGCTTAGGCCCAGGGAGGGAGACCCAGTACTTC.